The clone carrying this TCR beta chain was picked up one time. Its antigen is unidentified. The CDR3 length is 15 residues. With V trimmed by 4 bases and J by 3 bases, 3 bases remained unmatched. CDR1 and CDR2 (germline): ENHRY, SYGVKD. The sample belongs to a study of cytomegalovirus exposure and HLA in healthy donors. Background on the study: It was reported in a later analysis that the same platform had been used for the 120 or so validation repertoires as for the approximately 700 first-cohort repertoires.

Study results and limitations: Specificity of a few CMV-associated chains for CMV antigens was verified in vitro.

Measured with immunoSEQ multiplex PCR; TCRdb has only the in-frame clones, and not every one. The table lists around 130,000 clones, over 85% of them singletons. The chain has TRBV10-3 and TRBJ1-2; TRBD1 aligns across 12 bases. Sample: PBMCs. The clonotype comes from a man aged 25 to 40 in good health and CMV-seronegative. The CDR3 sequence: CAISGGTGGYYGYTF. In DNA form, the CDR3 reads TGTGCCATCAGTGGTGGGACAGGGGGCTACTATGGCTACACCTTC.